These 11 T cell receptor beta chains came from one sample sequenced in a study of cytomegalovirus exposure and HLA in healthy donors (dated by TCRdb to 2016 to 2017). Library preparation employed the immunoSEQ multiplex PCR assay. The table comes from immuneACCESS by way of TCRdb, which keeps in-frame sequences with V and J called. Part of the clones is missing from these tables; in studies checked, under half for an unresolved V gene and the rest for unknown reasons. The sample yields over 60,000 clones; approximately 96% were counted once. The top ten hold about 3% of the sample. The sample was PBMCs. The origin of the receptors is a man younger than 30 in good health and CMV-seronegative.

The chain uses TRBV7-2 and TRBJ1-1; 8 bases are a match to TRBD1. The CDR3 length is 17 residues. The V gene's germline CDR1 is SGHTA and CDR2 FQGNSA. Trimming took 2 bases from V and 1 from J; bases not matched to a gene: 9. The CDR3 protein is CASSLISRGQGNTEAFF. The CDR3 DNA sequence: TGTGCCAGCAGCTTAATTAGCCGAGGACAGGGGAACACTGAAGCTTTCTTT. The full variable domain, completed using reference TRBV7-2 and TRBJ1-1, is GAGVSQSPSNKVTEKGKDVELRCDPISGHTALYWYRQSLGQGLEFLIYFQGNSAPDKSGLPSDRFSAERTGGSVSTLTIQRTQQEDSAVYLCASSLISRGQGNTEAFFGQGTRLTVV.

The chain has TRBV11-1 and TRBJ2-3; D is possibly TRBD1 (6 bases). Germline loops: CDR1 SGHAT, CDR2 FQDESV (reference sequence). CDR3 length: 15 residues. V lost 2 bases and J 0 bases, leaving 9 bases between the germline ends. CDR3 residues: CASSLRTASTDTQYF. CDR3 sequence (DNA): TGTGCCAGCAGCTTAAGGACAGCTAGCACAGATACGCAGTATTTT.

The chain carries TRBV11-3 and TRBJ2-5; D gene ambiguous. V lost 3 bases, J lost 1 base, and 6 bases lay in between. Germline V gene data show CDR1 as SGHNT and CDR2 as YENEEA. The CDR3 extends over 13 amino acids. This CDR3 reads CASSFLPQETQYF. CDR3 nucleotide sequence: TGTGCCAGCAGCTTCCTCCCCCAAGAGACCCAGTACTTC.

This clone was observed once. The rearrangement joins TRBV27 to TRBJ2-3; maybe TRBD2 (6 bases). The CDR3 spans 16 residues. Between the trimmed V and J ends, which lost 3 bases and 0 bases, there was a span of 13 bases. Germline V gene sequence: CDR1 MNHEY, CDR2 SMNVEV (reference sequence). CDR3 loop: CASSFGTGVSTDTQYF. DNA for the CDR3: TGTGCCAGCAGTTTCGGCACGGGGGTGAGCACAGATACGCAGTATTTT.

CDR3 in amino acids: CASSLTEGTMAPIYF. The CDR3 DNA reads TGTGCCAGCAGCTTAACGGAGGGCACTATGGCCCCCATATATTTT. The J gene is TRBJ1-3, the V gene TRBV9; D unresolved. Trimming removed 4 bases from V and 11 bases from J, with 22 bases in between. The CDR3 runs 15 residues. The germline gives CDR1 SGDLS, CDR2 YYNGEE.

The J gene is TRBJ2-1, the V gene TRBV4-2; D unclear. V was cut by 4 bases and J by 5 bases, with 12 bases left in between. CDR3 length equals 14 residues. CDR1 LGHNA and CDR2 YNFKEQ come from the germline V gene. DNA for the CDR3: TGTGCCAGCAGCCCCCGAGCGAGAAACAATGAGCAGTTCTTC. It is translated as CASSPRARNNEQFF.

In DNA, the CDR3 is TGTGCCTGGAGTGTATCACCGGACTATGGCTACACCTTC. Translation: CAWSVSPDYGYTF. The chain recombines TRBV30 with TRBJ1-2; D is ambiguous. Germline V gene lookup returns CDR1 GTSNPN and CDR2 SVGIG (reference sequence). This CDR3 spans 13 amino acids. V dropped 0 bases and J dropped 3 bases, with 8 bases sitting between them.

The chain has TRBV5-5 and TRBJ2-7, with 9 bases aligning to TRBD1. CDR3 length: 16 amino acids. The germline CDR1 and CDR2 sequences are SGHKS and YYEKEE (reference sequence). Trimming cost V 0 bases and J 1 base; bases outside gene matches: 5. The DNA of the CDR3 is TGTGCCAGCAGCTTGGCCTTGGGGACAGGGTCCTACGAGCAGTACTTC. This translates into CASSLALGTGSYEQYF.

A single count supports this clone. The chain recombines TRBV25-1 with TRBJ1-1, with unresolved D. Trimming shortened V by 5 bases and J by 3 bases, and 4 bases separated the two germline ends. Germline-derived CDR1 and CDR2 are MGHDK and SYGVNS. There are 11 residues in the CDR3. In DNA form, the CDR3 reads TGTGCCAGCAGTCCGGACACTGAAGCTTTCTTT. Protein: CASSPDTEAFF. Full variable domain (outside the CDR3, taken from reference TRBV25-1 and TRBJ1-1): EADIYQTPRYLVIGTGKKITLECSQTMGHDKMYWYQQDPGMELHLIHYSYGVNSTEKGDLSSESTVSRIRTEHFPLTLESARPSHTSQYLCASSPDTEAFFGQGTRLTVV.

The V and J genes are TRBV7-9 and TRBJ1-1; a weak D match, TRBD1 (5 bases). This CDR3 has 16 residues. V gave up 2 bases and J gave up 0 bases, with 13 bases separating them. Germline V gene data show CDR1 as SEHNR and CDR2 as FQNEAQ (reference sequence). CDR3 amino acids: CASSLWGGDMNTEAFF. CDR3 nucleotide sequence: TGTGCCAGCAGCTTATGGGGGGGGGATATGAACACTGAAGCTTTCTTT.

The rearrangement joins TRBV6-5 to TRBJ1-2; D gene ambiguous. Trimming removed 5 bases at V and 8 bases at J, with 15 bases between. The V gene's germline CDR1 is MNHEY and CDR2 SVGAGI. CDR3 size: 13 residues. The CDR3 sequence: CASSTGLLDGYTF. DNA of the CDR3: TGTGCCAGCAGTACGGGGTTGCTGGACGGCTACACCTTC.